This passage covers 29 T cell receptor beta chains from one sample sequenced in a study of OX40 agonist ivuxolimab in advanced cancers. The table came from immunoSEQ multiplex PCR; TCRdb's copy has only in-frame clones and leaves some out. The sample lists around 95,000 clones, 90% to 95% occurring once. This specimen was CD4+ or CD8+ T cells sorted from blood, taken in a trial of the OX40 agonist ivuxolimab. The receptors come from an adult with an advanced solid tumor such as melanoma, head and neck, liver or kidney cancer.

The chain uses TRBV11-1 and TRBJ2-7, with D tentatively TRBD1 (7 bases). The V gene lost 1 base and the J gene lost 6 bases, with 19 bases spanning the gap. Germline assignment: CDR1 SGHAT and CDR2 FQDESV (reference sequence). There are 16 residues in the CDR3. The CDR3 here is CASSLGLAGGSFEQYF. The CDR3, as DNA: TGTGCCAGCAGCTTAGGTCTGGCAGGGGGGTCATTCGAGCAGTACTTC.

The genes are TRBV4-3 and TRBJ2-3, with 9 nucleotides matching TRBD2. The trim removed 4 bases at V and 3 bases at J, leaving 11 bases unmatched. Germline V gene sequence: CDR1 LGHNA, CDR2 YSLEER. This CDR3 has 17 residues. The CDR3 DNA follows: TGCGCCAGCAGCCGCTCAGCGGGGGGCCCTGGGACAGATACGCAGTATTTT. This encodes CASSRSAGGPGTDTQYF.

The chain couples TRBV5-5 to TRBJ1-4, with 9 bases fitting TRBD1. Losses at the gene ends were 1 base for V and 10 bases for J; bases not matched to a gene: 8. The germline V gene encodes CDR1 SGHKS and CDR2 YYEKEE (reference sequence). The CDR3 length is 15 residues. The CDR3 sequence: CASSLTGTGYGKLFF. In nucleotides, the CDR3 is TGTGCCAGCAGCTTGACCGGGACAGGGTATGGAAAACTGTTTTTT.

The V gene is TRBV15, the J gene TRBJ1-1; D perhaps matches TRBD1 (6 bases). The CDR3 sequence is 18 residues long. The germline V gene has CDR1 LNHNV and CDR2 YYDKDF (reference sequence). The V gene lost 4 bases and the J gene lost 4 bases, with 25 bases spanning the gap. As DNA, the CDR3 is TGTGCCACCAGCAACCCGCGCCGACAGGCTATGGTGGGCACTGAAGCTTTCTTT. Its translation is CATSNPRRQAMVGTEAFF.

The CDR3 sequence is CASSSPSLPRGGYTF. In DNA form, the CDR3 reads TGTGCCAGCAGTTCCCCATCCCTCCCTCGCGGGGGCTACACCTTC. The gene calls are TRBV6-5 and TRBJ1-2; D call uncertain. Trimming left V 4 bases short and J 8 bases short, with 20 bases between. Germline-derived CDR1 and CDR2 are MNHEY and SVGAGI. The CDR3 runs 15 residues.

The gene calls are TRBV5-6 and TRBJ1-5; D not resolved. Trimming removed 1 base at V and 4 bases at J, with 12 bases between. The CDR3 length is 15 residues. The germline gives CDR1 SGHDT, CDR2 YYEEEE. CDR3 sequence: CASSLYLAENQPQHF. The CDR3 nucleotides are TGTGCCAGCAGCTTGTATTTGGCGGAAAATCAGCCCCAGCATTTT.

This chain joins TRBV6-5 and TRBJ1-1; D remains ambiguous. V gave up 8 bases and J gave up 0 bases, with 10 bases separating them. Germline lookup yields CDR1 MNHEY and CDR2 SVGAGI. The CDR3 has 13 residues. This CDR3 reads CASQTRMNTEAFF. The DNA for the CDR3 is TGTGCCAGCCAAACACGGATGAACACTGAAGCTTTCTTT.

This clone came up once. This sequence joins TRBV9 and TRBJ1-2; the D is unclear. Germline CDR1 and CDR2: SGDLS and YYNGEE. This CDR3 region has 14 residues. V lost 3 bases to trimming and J lost 1 base, with 10 bases between them. CDR3 DNA sequence: TGTGCCAGCAGCGCCCGACAAGATAACTATGGCTACACCTTC. Translation gives CASSARQDNYGYTF.

The V gene is TRBV6-6, the J gene TRBJ2-3, with TRBD1 as a possible D gene (7 bases). V lost 5 bases, J lost 3 bases, and 15 bases lay in between. The germline gives CDR1 MNHNY, CDR2 SVGAGI (reference sequence). CDR3 length: 15 amino acids. CDR3 DNA sequence: TGTGCCAGCAGTGGCAGCAGGGGGGAGACAGATACGCAGTATTTT. It specifies CASSGSRGETDTQYF.

The rearrangement links TRBV5-4 to TRBJ1-2; 7 nucleotides align to TRBD1. This CDR3 contains 17 residues. Germline CDR1 is SGHNT and CDR2 is YYREEE (reference sequence). V gave up 3 bases and J gave up 0 bases; unmatched junction bases: 11. CDR3 region: CASSSPQGGTPNYGYTF. In nucleotides, the CDR3 is TGTGCCAGCAGCTCTCCCCAGGGGGGTACTCCTAACTATGGCTACACCTTC.

The J gene is TRBJ2-7, the V gene TRBV7-8; D unclear. V lost 1 base, J lost 2 bases, and 9 bases lay in between. Germline V gene sequence: CDR1 SGHVS, CDR2 FQNEAQ. The CDR3 is 14 amino acids. Written as DNA, the CDR3 is TGTGCCAGCAGCTTAGTTCTTAGCCCCTACGAGCAGTACTTC. This codes for CASSLVLSPYEQYF.

This chain uses TRBV6-4 with TRBJ2-7; D unclear. Germline V gives CDR1 MRHNA, CDR2 SNTAGT. This CDR3 is built from 15 residues. Trimming removed 4 bases from V and 0 bases from J, with 13 bases in between. The CDR3 region has the DNA TGTGCCAGCAGTGTTGGACGGTGGGGCTCCTACGAGCAGTACGTC. It yields the protein CASSVGRWGSYEQYV.

V gene TRBV5-4 combines with J gene TRBJ1-3, with D unclear. Germline CDR1 SGHNT, CDR2 YYREEE (reference sequence). Trimming removed 4 bases from V and 3 bases from J, with 8 bases in between. This CDR3 region has 13 residues. The DNA for the CDR3 is TGTGCCAGCAGCCAGAGTCTTGGAAACACCATATATTTT. Translated: CASSQSLGNTIYF.

The chain links TRBV5-1 to TRBJ2-1, with TRBD1 matching 9 bases. V shed 4 bases and J 0 bases; nucleotides not matched to a gene: 5. The length of the CDR3 is 16 residues. Per the germline V gene, CDR1 is SGHRS and CDR2 is YFSETQ. This CDR3 reads CASSLGQGSSYNEQFF. CDR3 coding DNA: TGCGCCAGCAGCCTCGGACAGGGGAGCTCCTACAATGAGCAGTTCTTC.

This clone was seen a single time. This sequence joins TRBV5-4 and TRBJ1-4, with D possibly TRBD1 on 5 matching bases. This CDR3 comprises 14 residues. The V gene lost 4 bases and the J gene lost 3 bases, with 10 bases spanning the gap. Germline V gene lookup returns CDR1 SGHNT and CDR2 YYREEE (reference sequence). In nucleotides, the CDR3 is TGTGCCAGCAGCCGACAGCTGGCTAATGAAAAACTGTTTTTT. It is translated as CASSRQLANEKLFF.

The chain links TRBV9 to TRBJ2-1; TRBD2 matches at 13 bases. The CDR3 runs 15 residues. V was clipped by 4 bases and J by 5 bases; unmatched bases: 3. CDR1 and CDR2 (germline): SGDLS, YYNGEE. CDR3 DNA: TGTGCCAGCAGCCCAGGACTAGCGGGGGACAATGAGCAGTTCTTC. It yields the protein CASSPGLAGDNEQFF.

The J gene is TRBJ1-3, the V gene TRBV4-3; 7 bases agree with TRBD1. Unmatched junction bases numbered 3, after V lost 2 bases and J lost 2 bases. Germline V gene data show CDR1 as LGHNA and CDR2 as YSLEER. The CDR3 has 15 amino acids. The CDR3: CASSQLDRAGNTIYF. The CDR3 region has the DNA TGCGCCAGCAGCCAACTCGACAGGGCTGGAAACACCATATATTTT.

The rearrangement links TRBV6-6 to TRBJ1-5; TRBD1 is a possible D gene (5 bases). CDR1 MNHNY and CDR2 SVGAGI come from the germline V gene (reference sequence). This CDR3 spans 16 amino acids. V was shortened by 0 bases and J by 6 bases, with 15 bases between the two germline ends. CDR3 sequence reads: CASSYSSARGGQPQHF. The CDR3 coding sequence is TGTGCCAGCAGTTACTCTTCGGCAAGGGGCGGTCAGCCCCAGCATTTT.

The rearrangement uses TRBV30 and TRBJ1-1; TRBD1 is a possible D gene (5 bases). V was cut by 2 bases and J by 2 bases, with 15 bases left in between. This CDR3 has 15 residues. The germline V gene has CDR1 GTSNPN and CDR2 SVGIG (reference sequence). The CDR3: CAWSLGGRGNTEAFF. The CDR3 DNA is TGTGCCTGGAGTCTTGGGGGACGGGGAAACACTGAAGCTTTCTTT.

The chain couples TRBV9 to TRBJ1-3; D gene unclear. Trimming removed 4 bases from V and 8 bases from J, with 10 bases in between. From germline, CDR1 is SGDLS and CDR2 YYNGEE. The CDR3 is 12 residues long. The CDR3 is CASSPDKDTIYF. CDR3 in DNA: TGTGCCAGCAGCCCGGATAAAGACACCATATATTTT.

A single count supports this clone. The chain has TRBV5-5 and TRBJ1-3, with 7 bases that match TRBD1. Trimming took 4 bases from V and 5 from J; bases not matched to a gene: 24. CDR1 and CDR2 from the germline V gene are SGHKS and YYEKEE (reference sequence). CDR3 length equals 20 residues. CDR3 bases: TGTGCCAGCAGCCGGAGCATCGTAGGACAGGCCGGGTCGATACGAAACACCATATATTTT. Protein: CASSRSIVGQAGSIRNTIYF.

The DNA of the CDR3 is TGTGCCAGCAGCGTACACCTTGAGCATGGGACAGGTCGGTACGAGCAGTACTTC. Translation: CASSVHLEHGTGRYEQYF. The genes are TRBV9 and TRBJ2-7; TRBD1 matches at 8 bases. CDR3 size: 18 residues. Per the germline V gene, CDR1 is SGDLS and CDR2 is YYNGEE. J lost 4 bases, V lost 1 base, and 16 bases had no gene match. Looking up the rest from reference TRBV9 and TRBJ2-7 gives the full variable domain: DSGVTQTPKHLITATGQRVTLRCSPRSGDLSVYWYQQSLDQGLQFLIQYYNGEERAKGNILERFSAQQFPDLHSELNLSSLELGDSALYFCASSVHLEHGTGRYEQYFGPGTRLTVT.

The chain has TRBV6-5 and TRBJ2-5; D could derive from TRBD1 or TRBD2 (5 bases each). CDR1 is MNHEY and CDR2 is SVGAGI in the germline V gene. The CDR3 is made up of 14 amino acids. Trimming removed 2 bases from V and 4 bases from J, with 11 bases in between. The CDR3: CASSYGDLRETQYF. As DNA, the CDR3 is TGTGCCAGCAGTTACGGGGACCTACGAGAGACCCAGTACTTC.

The chain recombines TRBV4-3 with TRBJ2-6, with D uncertain. The V end lost 0 bases, the J end lost 0 bases, and 9 bases lay between the germline ends. Germline V gene data show CDR1 as LGHNA and CDR2 as YSLEER. This CDR3 is 17 amino acids long. CDR3 region: CASSQEKQTSGANVLTF. In nucleotides, the CDR3 is TGCGCCAGCAGCCAAGAGAAACAGACCTCTGGGGCCAACGTCCTGACTTTC.

The rearrangement uses TRBV4-1 and TRBJ1-3; the match to TRBD1 covers 8 bases. Germline loops: CDR1 MGHRA, CDR2 YSYEKL. The trim removed 3 bases at V and 5 bases at J, leaving 18 bases unmatched. CDR3 length: 19 amino acids. Here the CDR3 DNA reads TGCGCCAGCAGCCACCCCGGGACTCTTCAGGGGGCTTCTCGAAACACCATATATTTT. The encoded protein is CASSHPGTLQGASRNTIYF.

The chain uses TRBV28 and TRBJ2-3, with D perhaps TRBD1 (6 bases). Trimming took off 7 bases at V and 2 bases at J, with 13 bases between the two ends. The CDR3 loop spans 14 amino acids. Germline-derived CDR1 and CDR2 are MDHEN and SYDVKM. The CDR3 DNA reads as TGTGCCAGCATAGGACAGCCTTCCACAGATACGCAGTATTTT. Encoded protein: CASIGQPSTDTQYF.

The chain recombines TRBV28 with TRBJ1-6, with D perhaps matching TRBD1 (6 bases). Germline CDR1 and CDR2: MDHEN and SYDVKM. The V gene lost 9 bases and the J gene lost 4 bases, with 16 bases spanning the gap. The CDR3 contains 15 residues. CDR3 loop: CASFTRDKYNSPLHF. The CDR3 nucleotides read TGTGCCAGTTTCACCCGGGACAAATATAATTCACCCCTCCACTTT. The full variable domain, completed using reference TRBV28 and TRBJ1-6, is DVKVTQSSRYLVKRTGEKVFLECVQDMDHENMFWYRQDPGLGLRLIYFSYDVKMKEKGDIPEGYSVSREKKERFSLILESASTNQTSMYLCASFTRDKYNSPLHFGNGTRLTVT.

The V gene is TRBV7-2, the J gene TRBJ2-7; 9 bases map to TRBD1. After removal of 2 bases from V and 7 bases from J, the junction contained 12 bases not matched to a gene. Germline CDR1 is SGHTA and CDR2 is FQGNSA. This CDR3 has 16 residues. This CDR3 reads CASSLTSGQGGKEQYF. The CDR3 DNA sequence: TGTGCCAGCAGCTTAACTTCGGGACAGGGTGGTAAGGAGCAGTACTTC.

This clone was observed a handful of times. This sequence joins TRBV5-4 and TRBJ1-2; D may be TRBD1 (5 bases). Trimming shortened V by 0 bases and J by 8 bases, and 14 bases separated the two germline ends. Germline V gives CDR1 SGHNT, CDR2 YYREEE (reference sequence). The CDR3 totals 14 residues. The CDR3 DNA is TGTGCCAGCAGCTTGGACGAGGGGTTAAACGGCTACACCTTC. Translating gives CASSLDEGLNGYTF.